The 17 T cell receptor beta chains listed next were all sequenced from one sample in a study of shared clonotypes between healthy human individuals. Clones were read by immunoSEQ multiplex PCR, and TCRdb kept only the in-frame ones, dropping some. The repertoire holds a few hundred thousand clones, with around 97% as singletons. The material sequenced was naive CD4+ T cells sorted from blood. Subset in this sample: CD45RA+ positively selected. These TCRs come from a woman aged 25 to 39 in good health.

The genes are TRBV28 and TRBJ1-4; possibly TRBD1 for D (5 bases). Trimming removed 2 bases from V and 7 bases from J, with 11 bases in between. CDR3 length: 14 residues. The germline V gene encodes CDR1 MDHEN and CDR2 SYDVKM. The CDR3 coding sequence is TGTGCCAGCAGTTTAGGAGGGGAGGGTGAAAAACTGTTTTTT. This translates into CASSLGGEGEKLFF.

This sequence joins TRBV18 and TRBJ2-7, with TRBD1 matching over 9 bases. Germline loops: CDR1 KGHSH, CDR2 LQKENI. This CDR3 spans 13 amino acids. The V segment lost 6 bases and the J segment 3 bases; nucleotides outside the gene matches: 3. The CDR3 region is CASSVDRGYEQYF. CDR3 in DNA: TGTGCCAGCTCCGTGGACAGGGGCTACGAGCAGTACTTC.

The chain couples TRBV18 to TRBJ2-2; no clear D gene. Deletions cut 5 bases from V and 0 bases from J, with 4 bases between. The length of the CDR3 is 13 residues. Germline V CDR1 and CDR2: KGHSH, LQKENI. CDR3: CASSTTNTGELFF. The DNA of the CDR3 is TGTGCCAGCTCAACGACGAACACCGGGGAGCTGTTTTTT.

This clone has just one count. The germline gene is not matched at one end of the junction; a read error may be the cause. The chain combines TRBV7-2 with TRBJ2-5; the D is unclear. The CDR3 loop spans 14 amino acids. Looked up from germline, CDR1 is SGHTA and CDR2 is FQGNSA. CDR3 loop: CASSLNRLQGTQYF. The CDR3 DNA follows: TGTGCCAGCAGCTTAAACAGATTACAAGGGACCCAGTACTTC.

The chain is built from TRBV10-1 and TRBJ2-1; no clear D. From germline, CDR1 is WNHNN and CDR2 SYGVQD (reference sequence). The CDR3 has 15 amino acids. V lost 0 bases to trimming and J lost 6 bases, with 12 bases between them. The CDR3, as DNA: TGCGCCAGCAGTGAGTCTCAGTCACACTTCAATGAGCAGTTCTTC. This translates into CASSESQSHFNEQFF.

About this clone: Additional DNA sequences in this sample encode the identical CDR3. This rearrangement joins TRBV10-3 to TRBJ1-5; D is uncertain. There are 13 residues in the CDR3. CDR1 is ENHRY, CDR2 SYGVKD, per germline. V gave up 2 bases and J gave up 4 bases, with 6 bases separating them. This CDR3 reads CAISEGGNQPQHF. The DNA of the CDR3 is TGTGCCATCAGTGAGGGAGGGAATCAGCCCCAGCATTTT.

This chain connects TRBV5-1 to TRBJ1-1; tentatively, D is TRBD1 (5 bases). The germline gives CDR1 SGHRS, CDR2 YFSETQ. The CDR3 is made up of 19 amino acids. Trimming shortened V by 2 bases and J by 1 base, and 24 bases separated the two germline ends. DNA of the CDR3: TGCGCCAGCAGCTTTCTCTTTAACGGGGCCCGAGTAGCGAACACTGAAGCTTTCTTT. This translates into CASSFLFNGARVANTEAFF.

The chain joins TRBV5-7 to TRBJ1-3; D remains ambiguous. TRBV5-7 is noted as an ORF with a role that remains uncertain. The CDR3 is 16 residues long. Trimming took off 6 bases at V and 0 bases at J, with 16 bases between the two ends. CDR3 sequence reads: CASTLFSTYSGNTIYF. CDR3 nucleotide sequence: TGTGCCAGCACCCTATTTAGCACGTACTCTGGAAACACCATATATTTT.

Here the CDR3 reads CASSTFSRQGIVGNQPQHF. The DNA for the CDR3 is TGTGCCAGCAGTACCTTCTCCCGACAGGGGATAGTTGGCAATCAGCCCCAGCATTTT. The genes are TRBV2 and TRBJ1-5; 8 bases line up with TRBD1. V lost 5 bases and J lost 2; bases outside the gene matches: 17. The germline V gene encodes CDR1 SNHLY and CDR2 FYNNEI. This CDR3 has 19 amino acids.

This chain connects TRBV27 to TRBJ2-1; D unresolved. Deletions cut 6 bases from V and 8 bases from J, with 14 bases between. The germline CDR1 and CDR2 sequences are MNHEY and SMNVEV (reference sequence). This CDR3 is 13 amino acids long. In nucleotides, the CDR3 is TGTGCCAGCAGCTGGGGTGACTTCGATGAGCAGTTCTTC. Translating gives CASSWGDFDEQFF.

V is TRBV5-1 and J is TRBJ2-7, with 7 nucleotides matching TRBD1. There are 14 residues in the CDR3. With V trimmed by 0 bases and J by 3 bases, 3 bases remained unmatched. CDR1 is SGHRS and CDR2 is YFSETQ in the germline V gene. The CDR3 sequence is CASSLATGNYEQYF. The CDR3 region has the DNA TGCGCCAGCAGCTTGGCGACAGGGAACTACGAGCAGTACTTC.

The chain uses TRBV11-1 and TRBJ2-7, with 7 bases matching TRBD1. Germline CDR1 reads SGHAT; CDR2 reads FQDESV (reference sequence). Trimming at V came to 3 bases and at J to 7 bases, leaving 9 bases not matched to a gene. The CDR3 loop spans 14 amino acids. The CDR3 DNA is TGTGCCAGCAGCTTCCCCGGGACAGCCTGGGAGCAGTACTTC. Translation: CASSFPGTAWEQYF.

The chain employs TRBV27 and TRBJ1-1; TRBD1 aligns across 9 bases. Germline-derived CDR1 and CDR2 are MNHEY and SMNVEV (reference sequence). The ends lost 6 bases at V and 1 base at J; junction bases unmatched: 9. The CDR3 totals 16 residues. DNA for the CDR3: TGTGCCAGCAGGCCCGCCGGGACAGGGAGGAACACTGAAGCTTTCTTT. Translating it yields CASRPAGTGRNTEAFF.

The chain is built from TRBV2 and TRBJ2-2, with D unresolved. V was trimmed by 4 bases and J by 0 bases, leaving 9 bases between them. The CDR3 extends over 15 amino acids. Germline V CDR1 and CDR2: SNHLY, FYNNEI. The CDR3 region is CASSVEQPNTGELFF. The CDR3 bases are TGTGCCAGCAGTGTTGAACAGCCGAACACCGGGGAGCTGTTTTTT. Using reference TRBV2 and TRBJ2-2 for the parts outside the CDR3, the full variable domain is EPEVTQTPSHQVTQMGQEVILRCVPISNHLYFYWYRQILGQKVEFLVSFYNNEISEKSEIFDDQFSVERPDGSNFTLKIRSTKLEDSAMYFCASSVEQPNTGELFFGEGSRLTVL.

The chain is built from TRBV6-5 and TRBJ2-7, with 7 bases lining up with TRBD2. Germline CDR1 MNHEY, CDR2 SVGAGI. Trimming took 2 bases from V and 3 from J; bases not matched to a gene: 7. This CDR3 has 15 residues. The CDR3 reads CASSYTSGAVYEQYF. The CDR3 nucleotides read TGTGCCAGCAGTTACACGAGCGGGGCTGTCTACGAGCAGTACTTC.

This chain uses TRBV5-4 with TRBJ2-2; 10 bases are shared with TRBD2. The CDR3 sequence is 16 residues long. Trimming took 3 bases from V and 1 from J; bases not matched to a gene: 3. Germline V CDR1 and CDR2: SGHNT, YYREEE (reference sequence). The CDR3 is CASSSLAGVNTGELFF. The CDR3 DNA reads TGTGCCAGCAGCTCCCTAGCGGGAGTGAACACCGGGGAGCTGTTTTTT.

The genes are TRBV5-4 and TRBJ2-1, with D possibly called TRBD1 or TRBD2 (5 bases each). Germline V lookup: CDR1 SGHNT, CDR2 YYREEE (reference sequence). Trimming took 3 bases from V and 2 from J, leaving 12 bases between them. CDR3 length: 15 residues. This CDR3 is CASSSGTPAYNEQFF. CDR3 nucleotide sequence: TGTGCCAGCAGCTCCGGGACGCCCGCCTACAATGAGCAGTTCTTC.